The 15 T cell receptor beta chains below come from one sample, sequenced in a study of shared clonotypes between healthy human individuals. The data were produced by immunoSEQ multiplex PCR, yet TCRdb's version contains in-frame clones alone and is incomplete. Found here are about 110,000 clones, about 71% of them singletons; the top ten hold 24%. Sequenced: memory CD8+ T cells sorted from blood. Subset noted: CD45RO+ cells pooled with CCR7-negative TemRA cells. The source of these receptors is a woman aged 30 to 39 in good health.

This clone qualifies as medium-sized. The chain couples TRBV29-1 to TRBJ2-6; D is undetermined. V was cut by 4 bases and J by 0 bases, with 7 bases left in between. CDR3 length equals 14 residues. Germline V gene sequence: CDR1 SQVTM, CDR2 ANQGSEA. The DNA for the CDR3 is TGCAGCGTTGGGGAACCCTCTGGGGCCAACGTCCTGACTTTC. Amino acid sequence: CSVGEPSGANVLTF.

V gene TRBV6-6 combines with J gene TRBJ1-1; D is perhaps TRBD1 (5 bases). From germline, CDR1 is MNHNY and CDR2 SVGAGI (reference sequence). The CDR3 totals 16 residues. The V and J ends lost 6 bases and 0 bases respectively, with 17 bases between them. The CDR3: CASRPKKGRMNTEAFF. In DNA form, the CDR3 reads TGTGCCAGCAGACCCAAGAAGGGACGGATGAACACTGAAGCTTTCTTT.

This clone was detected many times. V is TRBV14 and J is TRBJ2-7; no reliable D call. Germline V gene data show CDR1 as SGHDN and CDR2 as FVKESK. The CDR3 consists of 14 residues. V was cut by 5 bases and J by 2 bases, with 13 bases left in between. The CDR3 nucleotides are TGTGCCAGCAGCAACGCCCTTTGGGCCTACGAGCAGTACTTC. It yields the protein CASSNALWAYEQYF.

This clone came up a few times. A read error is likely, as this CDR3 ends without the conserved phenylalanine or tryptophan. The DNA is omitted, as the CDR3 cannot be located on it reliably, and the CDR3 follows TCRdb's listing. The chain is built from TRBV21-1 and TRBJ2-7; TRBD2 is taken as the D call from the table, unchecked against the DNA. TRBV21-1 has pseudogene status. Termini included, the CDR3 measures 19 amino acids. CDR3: CASSKGVDGLHRWLSGKAS.

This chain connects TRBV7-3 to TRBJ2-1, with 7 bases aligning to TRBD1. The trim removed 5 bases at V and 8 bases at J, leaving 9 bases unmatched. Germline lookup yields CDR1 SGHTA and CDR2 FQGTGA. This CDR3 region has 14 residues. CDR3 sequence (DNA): TGTGCCAGCAGCCAGCCCACAGGGGTGGATGAGCAGTTCTTC. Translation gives CASSQPTGVDEQFF.

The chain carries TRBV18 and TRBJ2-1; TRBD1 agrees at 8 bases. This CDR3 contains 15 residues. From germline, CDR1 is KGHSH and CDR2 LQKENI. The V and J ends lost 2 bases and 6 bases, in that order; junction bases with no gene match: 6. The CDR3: CASSPVGQGFNEQFF. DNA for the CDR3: TGTGCCAGCTCACCAGTTGGACAGGGTTTCAATGAGCAGTTCTTC.

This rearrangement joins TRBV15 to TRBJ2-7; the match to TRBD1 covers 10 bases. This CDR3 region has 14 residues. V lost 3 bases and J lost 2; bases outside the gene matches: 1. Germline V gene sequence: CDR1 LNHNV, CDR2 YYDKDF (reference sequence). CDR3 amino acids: CATSRGTGAYEQYF. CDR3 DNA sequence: TGTGCCACCAGCAGGGGGACAGGGGCCTACGAGCAGTACTTC.

The CDR3 region is CASSPHPRMNTEAFF. In DNA, the CDR3 is TGTGCCAGCAGCCCTCATCCCAGAATGAACACTGAAGCTTTCTTT. This chain links TRBV13 with TRBJ1-1; D is unresolved. V lost 5 bases to trimming and J lost 0 bases, with 13 bases between them. Germline assignment: CDR1 PRHDT and CDR2 FYEKMQ (reference sequence). The CDR3 sequence is 15 residues long.

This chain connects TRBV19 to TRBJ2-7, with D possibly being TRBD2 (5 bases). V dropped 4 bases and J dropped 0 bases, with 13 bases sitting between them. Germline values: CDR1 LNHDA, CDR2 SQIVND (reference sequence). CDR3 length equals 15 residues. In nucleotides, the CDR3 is TGTGCCAGTAGTACCCTCGAAGGACTCTCCTACGAGCAGTACTTC. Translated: CASSTLEGLSYEQYF.

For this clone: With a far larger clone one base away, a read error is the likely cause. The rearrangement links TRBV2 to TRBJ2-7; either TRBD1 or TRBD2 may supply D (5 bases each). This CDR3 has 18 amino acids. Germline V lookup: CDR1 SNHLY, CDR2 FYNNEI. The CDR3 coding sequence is TGTGCCAGCAGTGGAGGGTCTACCGACAGTAGCTTCATCTACGGGCAGTACTTC. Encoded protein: CASSGGSTDSSFIYGQYF.

For the CDR3, the DNA is TGTGCCAGCAACCAGGACGGAGATACGCAGTATTTT. Its protein is CASNQDGDTQYF. The chain has TRBV2 and TRBJ2-3; D is ambiguous. V dropped 7 bases and J dropped 5 bases, with 10 bases sitting between them. Germline V CDR1 and CDR2: SNHLY, FYNNEI. The CDR3 runs 12 residues.

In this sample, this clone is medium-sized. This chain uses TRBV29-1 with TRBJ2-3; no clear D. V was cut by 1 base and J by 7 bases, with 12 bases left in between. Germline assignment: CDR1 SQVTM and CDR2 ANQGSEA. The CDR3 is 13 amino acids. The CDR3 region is CSVEVEAGNTQYF. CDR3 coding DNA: TGCAGCGTTGAAGTAGAGGCAGGTAATACGCAGTATTTT.

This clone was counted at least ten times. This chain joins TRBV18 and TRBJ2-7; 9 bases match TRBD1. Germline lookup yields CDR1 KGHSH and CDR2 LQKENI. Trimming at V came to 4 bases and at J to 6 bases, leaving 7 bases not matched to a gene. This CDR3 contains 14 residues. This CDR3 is CASSLGQGHAEQYF. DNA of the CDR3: TGTGCCAGCTCACTGGGACAGGGACATGCCGAGCAGTACTTC.

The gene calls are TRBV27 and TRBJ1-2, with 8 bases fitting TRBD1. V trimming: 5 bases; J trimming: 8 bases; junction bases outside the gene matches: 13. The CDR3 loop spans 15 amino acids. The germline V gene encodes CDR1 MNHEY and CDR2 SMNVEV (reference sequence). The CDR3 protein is CASSPCTGGNGGYTF. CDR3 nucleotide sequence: TGTGCCAGCAGTCCGTGCACAGGGGGTAATGGGGGCTACACCTTC.

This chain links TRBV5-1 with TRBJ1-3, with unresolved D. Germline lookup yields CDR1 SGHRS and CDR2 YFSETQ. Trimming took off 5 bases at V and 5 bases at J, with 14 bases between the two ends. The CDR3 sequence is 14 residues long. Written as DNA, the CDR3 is TGCGCCAGCAGAGCAGGAGGACTTCGAAACACCATATATTTT. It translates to CASRAGGLRNTIYF.